This T cell receptor beta chain came from a study of blood T cell repertoires in COVID-19. Across the study: The study drew acute and convalescent COVID-19 samples from the United States, Italy and Spain. PBMCs, B-cell-depleted T cells, or T cells were the source of the cDNA or gDNA that made up the material.

Per the original methods: Reference gene primer amplification gave nucleated cell count estimates. TCRdb's table, derived via immunoSEQ multiplex PCR, lists solely in-frame clones and lacks some. The V and J calls and clone size were taken over from that table, and D and trimming were inferred from the DNA. Of roughly 100,000 clones listed, about 75% are singletons. The clonotype originates from a woman aged 80 or older with acute or convalescent COVID-19. The sample consisted of peripheral blood.

The CDR3 DNA reads TGCGCCATTAGTCGGGGTAGCACAGATACGCAGTATTTT. It translates to CAISRGSTDTQYF. The chain couples TRBV4-1 to TRBJ2-3, with D perhaps TRBD2 (5 bases). This CDR3 contains 13 residues. Trimming removed 10 bases at V and 0 bases at J, with 11 bases between. Looked up from germline, CDR1 is MGHRA and CDR2 is YSYEKL.